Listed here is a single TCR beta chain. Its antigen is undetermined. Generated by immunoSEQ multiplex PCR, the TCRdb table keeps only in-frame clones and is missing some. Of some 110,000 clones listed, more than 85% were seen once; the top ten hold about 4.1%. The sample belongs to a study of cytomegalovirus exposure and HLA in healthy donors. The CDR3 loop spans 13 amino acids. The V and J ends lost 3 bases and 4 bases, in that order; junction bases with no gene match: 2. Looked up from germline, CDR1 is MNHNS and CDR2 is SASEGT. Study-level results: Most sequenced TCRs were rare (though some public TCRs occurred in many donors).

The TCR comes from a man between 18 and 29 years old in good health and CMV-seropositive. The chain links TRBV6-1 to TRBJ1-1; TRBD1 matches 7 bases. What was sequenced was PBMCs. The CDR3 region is CASSEQGVTEAFF. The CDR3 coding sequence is TGTGCCAGCAGTGAGCAGGGGGTCACTGAAGCTTTCTTT.